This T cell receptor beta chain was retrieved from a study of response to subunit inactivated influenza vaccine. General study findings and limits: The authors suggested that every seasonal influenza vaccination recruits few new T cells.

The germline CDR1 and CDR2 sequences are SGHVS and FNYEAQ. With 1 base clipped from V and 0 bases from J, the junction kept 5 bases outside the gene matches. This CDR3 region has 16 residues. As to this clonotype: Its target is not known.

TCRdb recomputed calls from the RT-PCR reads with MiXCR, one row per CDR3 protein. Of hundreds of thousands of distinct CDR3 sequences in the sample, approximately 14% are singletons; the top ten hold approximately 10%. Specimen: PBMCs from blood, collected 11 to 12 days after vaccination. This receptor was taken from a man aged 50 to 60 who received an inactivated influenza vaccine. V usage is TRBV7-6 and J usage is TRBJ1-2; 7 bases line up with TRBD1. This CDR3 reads CASSLGTGEANYGYTF. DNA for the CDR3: TGTGCCAGCAGCTTAGGGACAGGTGAAGCTAACTATGGCTACACCTTC.